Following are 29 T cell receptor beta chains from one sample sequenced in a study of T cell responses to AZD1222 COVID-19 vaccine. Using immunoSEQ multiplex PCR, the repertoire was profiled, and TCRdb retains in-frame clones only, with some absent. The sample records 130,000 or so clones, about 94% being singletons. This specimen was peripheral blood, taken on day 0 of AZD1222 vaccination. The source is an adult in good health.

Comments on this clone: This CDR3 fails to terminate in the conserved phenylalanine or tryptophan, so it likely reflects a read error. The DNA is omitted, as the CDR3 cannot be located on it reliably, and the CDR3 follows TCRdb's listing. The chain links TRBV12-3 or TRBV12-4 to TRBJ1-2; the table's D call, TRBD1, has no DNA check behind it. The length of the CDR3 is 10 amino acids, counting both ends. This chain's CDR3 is CASSLNSPII.

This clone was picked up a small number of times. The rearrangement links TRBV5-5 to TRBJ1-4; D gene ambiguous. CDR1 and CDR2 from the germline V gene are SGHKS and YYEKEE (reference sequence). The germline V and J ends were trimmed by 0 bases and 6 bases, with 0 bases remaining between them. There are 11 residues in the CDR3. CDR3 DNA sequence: TGTGCCAGCAGCTTGGATGAAAAACTGTTTTTT. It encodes CASSLDEKLFF. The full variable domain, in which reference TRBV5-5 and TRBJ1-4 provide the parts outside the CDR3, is DAGVTQSPTHLIKTRGQQVTLRCSPISGHKSVSWYQQVLGQGPQFIFQYYEKEERGRGNFPDRFSARQFPNYSSELNVNALLLGDSALYLCASSLDEKLFFGSGTQLSVL.

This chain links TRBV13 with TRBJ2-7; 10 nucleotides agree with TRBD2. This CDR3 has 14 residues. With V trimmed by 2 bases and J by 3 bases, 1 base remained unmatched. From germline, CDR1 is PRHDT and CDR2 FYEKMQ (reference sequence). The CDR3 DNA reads TGTGCCAGCAGCTTAACTAGCGGGGTCTACGAGCAGTACTTC. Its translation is CASSLTSGVYEQYF.

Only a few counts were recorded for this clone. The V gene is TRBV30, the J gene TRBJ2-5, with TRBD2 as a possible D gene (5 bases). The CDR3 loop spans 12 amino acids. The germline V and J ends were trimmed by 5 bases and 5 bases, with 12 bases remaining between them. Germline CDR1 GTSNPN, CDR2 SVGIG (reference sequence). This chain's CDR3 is CAWGSGLETQYF. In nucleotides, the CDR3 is TGTGCCTGGGGATCCGGACTCGAGACCCAGTACTTC.

CDR3 amino acids: CASRLLGLTTYEQYF. CDR3 sequence (DNA): TGTGCCAGCAGACTGTTGGGACTGACTACCTACGAGCAGTACTTC. The chain joins TRBV6-5 to TRBJ2-7, with a possible D match to TRBD2 (6 bases). The CDR3 has 15 residues. V lost 6 bases and J lost 2, with 17 bases in between. Per germline, CDR1 MNHEY and CDR2 SVGAGI.

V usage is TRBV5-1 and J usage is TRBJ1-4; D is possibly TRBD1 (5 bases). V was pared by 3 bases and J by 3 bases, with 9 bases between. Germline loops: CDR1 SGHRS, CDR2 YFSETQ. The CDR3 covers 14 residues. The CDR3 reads CASSYRQPNEKLFF. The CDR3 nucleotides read TGCGCCAGCAGCTACCGACAGCCTAATGAAAAACTGTTTTTT.

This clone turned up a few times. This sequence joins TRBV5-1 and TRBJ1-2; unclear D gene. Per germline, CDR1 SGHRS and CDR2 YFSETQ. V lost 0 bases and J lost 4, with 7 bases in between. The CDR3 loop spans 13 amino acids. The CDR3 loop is CASSLGSPYGYTF. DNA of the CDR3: TGCGCCAGCAGCTTGGGATCCCCCTATGGCTACACCTTC.

As DNA, the CDR3 is TGTGCCAGCAGTTTGGTGACAGGGACTTCCTACGAGCAGTACTTC. It specifies CASSLVTGTSYEQYF. The rearrangement links TRBV28 to TRBJ2-7; the D gene is possibly TRBD1 (7 bases). CDR1 is MDHEN, CDR2 SYDVKM, per germline. CDR3 length: 15 residues. Trimming left V 3 bases short and J 1 base short, with 13 bases between.

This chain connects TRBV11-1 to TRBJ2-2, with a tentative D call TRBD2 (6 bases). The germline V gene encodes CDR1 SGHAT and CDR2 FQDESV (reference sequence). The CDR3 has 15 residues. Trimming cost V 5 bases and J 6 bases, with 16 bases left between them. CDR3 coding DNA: TGTGCCAGCAGCCACATGGGCAGGGAGGCCGGGGAGCTGTTTTTT. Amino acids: CASSHMGREAGELFF.

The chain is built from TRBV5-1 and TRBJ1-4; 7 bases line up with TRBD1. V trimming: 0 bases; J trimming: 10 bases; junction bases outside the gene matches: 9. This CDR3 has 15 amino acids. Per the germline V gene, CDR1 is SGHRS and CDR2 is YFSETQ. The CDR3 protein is CASSLADRATGKLFF. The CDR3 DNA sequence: TGCGCCAGCAGCTTGGCCGACAGGGCAACGGGAAAACTGTTTTTT.

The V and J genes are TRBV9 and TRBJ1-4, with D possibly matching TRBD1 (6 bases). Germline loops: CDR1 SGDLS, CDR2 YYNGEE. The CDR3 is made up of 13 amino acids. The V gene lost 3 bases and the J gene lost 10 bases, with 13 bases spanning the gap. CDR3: CASSETAQGKLFF. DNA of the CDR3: TGTGCCAGCAGCGAGACAGCACAGGGAAAACTGTTTTTT.

The CDR3 region is CASSQGEIVPLHF. CDR3 sequence (DNA): TGTGCCAGCAGCCAGGGCGAAATTGTGCCCCTCCACTTT. The chain carries TRBV3-1 (or the pseudogene TRBV3-2) and TRBJ1-6, with D uncertain. V lost 3 bases, J lost 13 bases, and 13 bases lay in between. The CDR3 contains 13 residues. Germline V lookup: CDR1 LGHDT, CDR2 YNNKEL (reference sequence).

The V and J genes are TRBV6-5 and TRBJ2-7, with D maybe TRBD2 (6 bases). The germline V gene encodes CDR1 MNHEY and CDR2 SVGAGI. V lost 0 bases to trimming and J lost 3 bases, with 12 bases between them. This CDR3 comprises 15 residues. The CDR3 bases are TGTGCCAGCAGTTACTCGATAGCGGTACTCTACGAGCAGTACTTC. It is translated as CASSYSIAVLYEQYF.

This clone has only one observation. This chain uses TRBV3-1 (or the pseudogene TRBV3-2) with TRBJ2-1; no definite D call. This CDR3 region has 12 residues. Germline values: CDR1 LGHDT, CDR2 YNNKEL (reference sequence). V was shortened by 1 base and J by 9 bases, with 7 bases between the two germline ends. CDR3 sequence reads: CASSQALSEQFF. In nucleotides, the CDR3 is TGTGCCAGCAGCCAAGCTCTTTCTGAGCAGTTCTTC.

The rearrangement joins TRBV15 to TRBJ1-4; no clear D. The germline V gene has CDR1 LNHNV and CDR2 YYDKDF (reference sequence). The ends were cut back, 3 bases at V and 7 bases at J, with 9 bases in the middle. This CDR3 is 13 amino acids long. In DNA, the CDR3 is TGTGCCACCAGCAGTGGAGTGGGTGAAAAACTGTTTTTT. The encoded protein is CATSSGVGEKLFF.

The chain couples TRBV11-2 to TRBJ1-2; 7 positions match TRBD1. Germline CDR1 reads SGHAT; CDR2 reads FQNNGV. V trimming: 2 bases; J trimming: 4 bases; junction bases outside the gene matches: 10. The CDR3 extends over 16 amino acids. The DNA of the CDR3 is TGTGCCAGCAGCTTAAGCTCAGTCGACAGGGTCTATGGCTACACCTTC. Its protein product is CASSLSSVDRVYGYTF.

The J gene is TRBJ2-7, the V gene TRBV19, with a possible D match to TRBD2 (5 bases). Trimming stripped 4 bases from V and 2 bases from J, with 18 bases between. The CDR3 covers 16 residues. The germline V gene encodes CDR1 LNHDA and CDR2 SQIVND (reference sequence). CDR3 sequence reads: CASSNRGMAVTYEQYF. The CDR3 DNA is TGTGCCAGTAGTAACCGGGGTATGGCGGTCACCTACGAGCAGTACTTC.

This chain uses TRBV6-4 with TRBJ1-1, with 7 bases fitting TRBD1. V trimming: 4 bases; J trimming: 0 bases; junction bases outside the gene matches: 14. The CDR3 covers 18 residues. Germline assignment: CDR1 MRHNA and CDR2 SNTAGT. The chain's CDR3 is CASSVLYRGIFLNTEAFF. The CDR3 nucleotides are TGTGCCAGCAGTGTTCTTTACAGGGGAATTTTTTTGAACACTGAAGCTTTCTTT.

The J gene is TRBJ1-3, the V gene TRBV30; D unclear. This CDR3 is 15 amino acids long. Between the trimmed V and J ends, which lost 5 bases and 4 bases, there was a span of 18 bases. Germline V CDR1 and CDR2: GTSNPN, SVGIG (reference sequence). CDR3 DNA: TGTGCCTGGTTCAAGTTACCCCTGCGGGGAAACACCATATATTTT. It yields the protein CAWFKLPLRGNTIYF.

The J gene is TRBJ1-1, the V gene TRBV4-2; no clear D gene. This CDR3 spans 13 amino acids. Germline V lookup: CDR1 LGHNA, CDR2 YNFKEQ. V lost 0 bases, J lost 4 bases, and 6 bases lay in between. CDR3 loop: CASSQDSITEAFF. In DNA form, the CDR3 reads TGTGCCAGCAGCCAAGACTCGATCACTGAAGCTTTCTTT.

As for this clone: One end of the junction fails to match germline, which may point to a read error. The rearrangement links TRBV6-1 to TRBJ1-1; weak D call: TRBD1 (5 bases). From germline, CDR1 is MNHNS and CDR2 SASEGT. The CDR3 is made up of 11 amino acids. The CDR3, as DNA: TGTGCCAGCAGTGATTCGGCCCAGGGTGACTTT. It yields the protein CASSDSAQGDF.

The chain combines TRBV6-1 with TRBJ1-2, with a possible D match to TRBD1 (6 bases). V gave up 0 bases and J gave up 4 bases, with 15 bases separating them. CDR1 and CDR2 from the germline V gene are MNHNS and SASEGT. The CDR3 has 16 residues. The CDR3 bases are TGTGCCAGCAGTGAAGCGGGTCAGTACAGGGTCTATGGCTACACCTTC. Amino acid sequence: CASSEAGQYRVYGYTF.

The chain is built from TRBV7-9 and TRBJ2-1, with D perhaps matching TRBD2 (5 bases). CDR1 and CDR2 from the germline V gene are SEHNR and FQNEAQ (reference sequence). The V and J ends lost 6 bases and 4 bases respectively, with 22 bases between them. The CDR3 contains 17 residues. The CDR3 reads CASRHHETSRGYNEQFF. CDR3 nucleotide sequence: TGTGCCAGCAGACACCATGAAACTAGTCGGGGATACAATGAGCAGTTCTTC.

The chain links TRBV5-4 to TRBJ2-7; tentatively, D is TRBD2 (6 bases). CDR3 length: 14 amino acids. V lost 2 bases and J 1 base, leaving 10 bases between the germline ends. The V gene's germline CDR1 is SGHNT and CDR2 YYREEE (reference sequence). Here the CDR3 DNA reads TGTGCCAGCAGCTTTCGACTAGATTCCTACGAGCAGTACTTC. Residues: CASSFRLDSYEQYF.

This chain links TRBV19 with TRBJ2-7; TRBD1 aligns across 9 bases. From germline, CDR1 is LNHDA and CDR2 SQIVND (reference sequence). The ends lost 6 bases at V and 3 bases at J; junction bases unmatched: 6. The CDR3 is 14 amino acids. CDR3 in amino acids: CASSGGQGFYEQYF. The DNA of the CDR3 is TGTGCCAGTAGCGGGGGACAGGGCTTCTACGAGCAGTACTTC.

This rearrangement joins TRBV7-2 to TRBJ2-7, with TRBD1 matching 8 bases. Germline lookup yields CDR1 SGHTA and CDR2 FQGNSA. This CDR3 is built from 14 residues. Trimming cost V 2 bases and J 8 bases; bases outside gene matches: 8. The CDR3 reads CASSLPLDRAKQYF. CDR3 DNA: TGTGCCAGCAGCTTACCCTTGGACAGGGCGAAGCAGTACTTC.

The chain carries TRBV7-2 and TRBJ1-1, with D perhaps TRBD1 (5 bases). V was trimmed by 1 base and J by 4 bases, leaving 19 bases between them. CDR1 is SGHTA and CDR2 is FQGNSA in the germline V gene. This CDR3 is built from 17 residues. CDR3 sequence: CASSLEMMGLLGTEAFF. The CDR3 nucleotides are TGTGCCAGCAGCTTAGAAATGATGGGACTTTTGGGCACTGAAGCTTTCTTT.

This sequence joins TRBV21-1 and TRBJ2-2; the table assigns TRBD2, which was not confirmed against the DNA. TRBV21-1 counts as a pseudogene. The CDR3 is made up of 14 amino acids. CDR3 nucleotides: TGTGCCAGCAGCATGGGGGGTAAGGCCGGGGAGCTGTTTTTT. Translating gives CASSMGGKAGELFF.

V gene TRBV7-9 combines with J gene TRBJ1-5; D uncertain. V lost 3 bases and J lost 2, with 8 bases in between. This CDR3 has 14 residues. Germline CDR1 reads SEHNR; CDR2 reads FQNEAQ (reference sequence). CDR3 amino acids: CASSLGSGNQPQHF. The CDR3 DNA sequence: TGTGCCAGCAGCTTGGGGAGTGGCAATCAGCCCCAGCATTTT.